The 7 T cell receptor beta chains listed next were all sequenced from one sample in a study of T-cell memory formation after mild COVID-19. From the 5' RACE reads, TCRdb called clonotypes with MiXCR, one entry per CDR3 protein. Of more than 70,000 distinct CDR3 sequences detected, roughly 14% appear once; the ten largest clones hold 25% to 35%. The sample consisted of PBMCs or a T cell subset sorted from them (not recorded which). The receptors come from an adult woman who had mild COVID-19 (a few samples of this study predate the infection). Cell type and time point are not known.

This chain joins TRBV19 and TRBJ2-3, with D hard to call. V lost 3 bases and J lost 5, with 9 bases in between. CDR3 size: 13 residues. The germline V gene has CDR1 LNHDA and CDR2 SQIVND (reference sequence). CDR3 protein: CASSIYGLDTQYF. The CDR3 DNA reads as TGTGCCAGTAGTATTTACGGCCTAGATACGCAGTATTTT.

V gene TRBV4-3 combines with J gene TRBJ2-7; 8 nucleotides match TRBD2. With 8 bases clipped from V and 1 base from J, the junction kept 7 bases outside the gene matches. There are 14 residues in the CDR3. The germline CDR1 and CDR2 sequences are LGHNA and YSLEER. As DNA, the CDR3 is TGCGCCAGCGCACCGGGACTAGGGTCCTACGAGCAGTACTTC. It specifies CASAPGLGSYEQYF.

This clonotype was seen a few times. The chain's CDR3 is CASSPLLAGAGRNEQFF. DNA for the CDR3: TGTGCCAGCAGCCCTCTTCTAGCGGGAGCAGGCAGGAATGAGCAGTTCTTC. The V call is TRBV13, the J call TRBJ2-1, with 10 bases fitting TRBD2. V trimming: 5 bases; J trimming: 7 bases; junction bases outside the gene matches: 14. Germline CDR1 and CDR2: PRHDT and FYEKMQ (reference sequence). This CDR3 comprises 17 residues.

The table lists this clonotype with many counts. The rearrangement links TRBV7-8 to TRBJ2-3; D gene unclear. Trimming removed 5 bases at V and 9 bases at J, with 12 bases between. Germline values: CDR1 SGHVS, CDR2 FQNEAQ. CDR3 size: 12 residues. The CDR3, as DNA: TGTGCCAGCAGCCAAACCCGAAACACGCAGTATTTT. Amino acids: CASSQTRNTQYF.

The rearrangement joins TRBV7-2 to TRBJ2-7; TRBD2 aligns across 9 bases. Unmatched junction bases numbered 7, after V lost 1 base and J lost 3 bases. The CDR3 covers 16 residues. Per germline, CDR1 SGHTA and CDR2 FQGNSA. CDR3 residues: CASSLGPTSGSYEQYF. The CDR3 nucleotides read TGTGCCAGCAGCTTAGGTCCGACTAGCGGCAGCTACGAGCAGTACTTC.

The chain combines TRBV11-2 with TRBJ2-7; 8 bases match TRBD2. The ends lost 3 bases at V and 3 bases at J; junction bases unmatched: 4. The CDR3 is made up of 14 amino acids. CDR1 is SGHAT, CDR2 FQNNGV, per germline. CDR3 sequence (DNA): TGTGCCAGCAGCTTCGGGCTAGCGGGCTACGAGCAGTACTTC. Amino acids: CASSFGLAGYEQYF.

The CDR3: CASIGGQGASYEQYF. Written as DNA, the CDR3 is TGTGCCAGCATCGGGGGACAGGGGGCCTCCTACGAGCAGTACTTC. The V call is TRBV7-9, the J call TRBJ2-7; 12 nucleotides line up with TRBD1. Germline V gene data show CDR1 as SEHNR and CDR2 as FQNEAQ (reference sequence). This CDR3 contains 15 residues. Trimming took 7 bases from V and 0 from J; bases not matched to a gene: 4.